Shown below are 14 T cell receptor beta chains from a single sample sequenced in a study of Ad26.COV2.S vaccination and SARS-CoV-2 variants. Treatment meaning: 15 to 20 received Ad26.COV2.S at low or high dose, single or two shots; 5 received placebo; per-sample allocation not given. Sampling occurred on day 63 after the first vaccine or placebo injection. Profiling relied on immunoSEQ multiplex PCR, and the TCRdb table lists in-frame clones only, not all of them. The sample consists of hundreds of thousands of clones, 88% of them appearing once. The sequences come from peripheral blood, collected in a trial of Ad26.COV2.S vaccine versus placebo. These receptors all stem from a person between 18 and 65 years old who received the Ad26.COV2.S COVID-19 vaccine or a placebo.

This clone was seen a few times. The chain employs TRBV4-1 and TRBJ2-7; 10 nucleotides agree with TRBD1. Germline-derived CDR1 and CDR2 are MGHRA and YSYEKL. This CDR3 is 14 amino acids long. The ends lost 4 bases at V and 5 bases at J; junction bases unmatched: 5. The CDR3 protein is CASSRDRGRDEQYF. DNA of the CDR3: TGCGCCAGCAGCCGGGACAGGGGCCGAGACGAGCAGTACTTC.

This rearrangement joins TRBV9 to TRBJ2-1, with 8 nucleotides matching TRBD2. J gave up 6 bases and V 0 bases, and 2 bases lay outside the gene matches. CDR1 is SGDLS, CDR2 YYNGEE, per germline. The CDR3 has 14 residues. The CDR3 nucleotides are TGTGCCAGCAGCGTAGATGCGGGAGGCAATGAGCAGTTCTTC. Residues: CASSVDAGGNEQFF.

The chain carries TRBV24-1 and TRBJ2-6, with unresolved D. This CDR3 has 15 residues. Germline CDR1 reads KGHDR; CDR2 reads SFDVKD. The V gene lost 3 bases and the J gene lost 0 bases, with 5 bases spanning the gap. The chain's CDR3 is CATSDGLSGANVLTF. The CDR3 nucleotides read TGTGCCACCAGTGATGGGCTCTCTGGGGCCAACGTCCTGACTTTC.

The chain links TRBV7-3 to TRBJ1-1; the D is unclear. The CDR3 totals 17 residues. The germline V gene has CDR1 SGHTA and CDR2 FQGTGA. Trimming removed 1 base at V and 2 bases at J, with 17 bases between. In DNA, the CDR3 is TGTGCCAGCAGCTTAATTTACGGGAGGGTAGAAAACACTGAAGCTTTCTTT. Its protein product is CASSLIYGRVENTEAFF.

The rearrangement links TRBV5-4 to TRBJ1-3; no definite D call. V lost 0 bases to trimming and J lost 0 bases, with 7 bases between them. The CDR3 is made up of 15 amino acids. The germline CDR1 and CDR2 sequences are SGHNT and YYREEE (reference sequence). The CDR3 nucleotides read TGTGCCAGCAGCTTGGGTCAGATCTCTGGAAACACCATATATTTT. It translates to CASSLGQISGNTIYF.

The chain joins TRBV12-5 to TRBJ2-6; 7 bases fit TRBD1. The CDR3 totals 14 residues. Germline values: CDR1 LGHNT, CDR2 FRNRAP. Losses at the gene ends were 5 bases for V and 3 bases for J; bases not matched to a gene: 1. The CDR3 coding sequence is TGTGCTAGTGGTCAGGGGGATGGGGCCAACGTCCTGACTTTC. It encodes CASGQGDGANVLTF.

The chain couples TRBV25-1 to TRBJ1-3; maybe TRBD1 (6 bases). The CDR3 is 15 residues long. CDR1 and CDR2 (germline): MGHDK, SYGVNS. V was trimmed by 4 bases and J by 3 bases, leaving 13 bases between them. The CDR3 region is CASSASTGIGNTIYF. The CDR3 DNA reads TGTGCCAGCAGTGCCTCCACAGGGATTGGAAACACCATATATTTT.

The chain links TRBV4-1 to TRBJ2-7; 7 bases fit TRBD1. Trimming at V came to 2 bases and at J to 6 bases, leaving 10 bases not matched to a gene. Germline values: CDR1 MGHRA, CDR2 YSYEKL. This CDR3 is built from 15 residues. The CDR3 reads CASSQRSGQAGEQYF. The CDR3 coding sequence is TGCGCCAGCAGCCAACGATCCGGACAGGCGGGCGAGCAGTACTTC.

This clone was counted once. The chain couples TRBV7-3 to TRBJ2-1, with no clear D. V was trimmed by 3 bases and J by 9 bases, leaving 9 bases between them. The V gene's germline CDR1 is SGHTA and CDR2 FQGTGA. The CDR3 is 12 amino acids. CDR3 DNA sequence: TGTGCCAGCAGCTTTCTTGGAAGTGAGCAGTTCTTC. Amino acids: CASSFLGSEQFF.

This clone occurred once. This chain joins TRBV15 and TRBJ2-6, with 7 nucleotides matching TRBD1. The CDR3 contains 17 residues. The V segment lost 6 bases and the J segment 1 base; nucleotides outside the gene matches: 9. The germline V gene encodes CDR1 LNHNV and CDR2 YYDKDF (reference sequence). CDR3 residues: CATSPTGDWSGANVLTF. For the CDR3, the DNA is TGTGCCACCAGTCCCACAGGGGATTGGTCTGGGGCCAACGTCCTGACTTTC.

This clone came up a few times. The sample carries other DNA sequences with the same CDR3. The CDR3 DNA sequence: TGTGCCTGGAGGGGCTCTGGAAACACCATATATTTT. Translated, it gives CAWRGSGNTIYF. This chain uses TRBV30 with TRBJ1-3, with D unclear. The V gene lost 3 bases and the J gene lost 0 bases, with 3 bases spanning the gap. Per the germline V gene, CDR1 is GTSNPN and CDR2 is SVGIG (reference sequence). This CDR3 has 12 amino acids.

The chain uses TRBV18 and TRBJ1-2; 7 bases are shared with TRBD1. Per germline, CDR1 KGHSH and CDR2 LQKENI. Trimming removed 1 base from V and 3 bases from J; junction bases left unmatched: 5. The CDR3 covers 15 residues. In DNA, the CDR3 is TGTGCCAGCTCACCACTTCCCGGGACAGACTATGGCTACACCTTC. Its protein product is CASSPLPGTDYGYTF.

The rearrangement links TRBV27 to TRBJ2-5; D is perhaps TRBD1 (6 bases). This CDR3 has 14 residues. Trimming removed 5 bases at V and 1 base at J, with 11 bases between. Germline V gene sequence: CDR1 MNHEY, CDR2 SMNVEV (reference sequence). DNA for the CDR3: TGTGCCAGCAGTAGGACAGTCATCCAAGAGACCCAGTACTTC. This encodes CASSRTVIQETQYF.

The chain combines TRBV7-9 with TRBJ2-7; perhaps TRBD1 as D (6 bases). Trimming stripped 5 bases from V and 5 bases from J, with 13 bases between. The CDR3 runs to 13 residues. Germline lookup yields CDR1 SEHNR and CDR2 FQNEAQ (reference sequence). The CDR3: CASSPSWGHEQYF. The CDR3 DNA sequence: TGTGCCAGCAGCCCTTCGTGGGGGCACGAGCAGTACTTC.